This T cell receptor beta chain was found in a study of blood T cells in healthy people across ages. Primed by a sample-barcoded 5' primer and a J-beta primer mix, a second PCR proceeded for about 6 to 11 cycles. In TCRdb, the 5' RACE reads were re-called with MiXCR into one record per CDR3 protein. The data show some 1.5 million distinct CDR3 sequences, with 25% to 30% seen just once and over 7% held by the top ten. The CDR3 length is 14 residues. Per germline, CDR1 LGHDT and CDR2 YNNKEL (reference sequence). The V end lost 2 bases, the J end lost 4 bases, and 9 bases lay between the germline ends. The table lists this clonotype with a few counts.

The source is a woman aged 30 to 39 in good health. The chain has TRBV3-1 and TRBJ2-4; D remains ambiguous. Specimen: blood. The DNA of the CDR3 is TGTGCCAGCAGCCAAAGTACAACTAAAAACATTCAGTACTTC. This encodes CASSQSTTKNIQYF.